This T cell receptor (beta chain) stems from a study of blood T cell repertoires in COVID-19 (TCRdb year 2020). In the study overall: Samples from collaborators originated in the United States, Italy and Spain and spanned both the acute and convalescent phases of COVID-19. The material from the prospective study consisted of cDNA or gDNA derived from T cells, B-cell-depleted T cells, or PBMCs. Subjects who had been exposed to COVID-19, were actively infected with it, or had recovered from it provided the deeply sampled blood TCRbeta repertoires that made up the dataset. Where available, HLA class I and class II types were obtained from metadata supplied by the sample provider rather than from assay-based typing. A freely available public database, intended as a resource for researchers studying the immune response to SARS-CoV-2, is where the repertoires were released. The sample metadata nearly always contained a de-identified subject ID, COVID-19 status, age in years and sex. The samples were drawn from two sources: the first 160 participants of the ongoing ImmuneRACE study, and some 1,300 subjects contributed by 6 global collaborators.

TCRbeta CDR3 regions were amplified from genomic DNA by means of the immunoSEQ Assay, a bias-controlled multiplex PCR. For the original study's pipeline: The number of nucleated cells in each sample was estimated by amplification of reference gene primers within the assay. Sequence reads were collapsed and filtered to measure the absolute abundance of every unique TCRbeta CDR3 rearrangement. For each sample, productive Simpson clonality was calculated as the square root of Simpson's diversity index across productive rearrangements. TCRdb took over this immuneACCESS table, retaining in-frame rearrangements with V and J assigned. Such tables are incomplete; in checked studies, under half of the missing clones stem from an unresolved V gene, and the remainder is unexplained. V and J calls and clone size are copied from that table; D and trimming were computed from the DNA. Counted in this sample were approximately 120,000 clones; around 86% of them appeared once. In total, the top ten clones hold 12% of the sample.

The collaborating institutions used their own protocols to collect whole blood in K2EDTA tubes. For TCRbeta analysis, collaborators shipped samples in one of three forms: frozen whole blood, isolated PBMCs, or DNA extracted from either of those sample types. About this clone itself: The antigen it recognizes is unknown. The sample holds no much larger clone one base away, and base qualities are not on file.

The CDR3 sequence holds 14 residues, the cysteine and phenylalanine included. Only the CDR3 DNA is retained, 42 bases long and in frame from the first base. Based on the germline V gene, the CDR1 and CDR2 sequences are MNHEY and SVGAGI. Trimming removed 6 bases from V and 2 bases from J, leaving 14 bases between the germline ends. What the authors observed across the whole study: The quantity of clinical and demographic metadata differed by source and by participant and was supplied without curation.

Sequencing used peripheral blood. The origin of this receptor is a man aged 55 to 69 with acute or convalescent COVID-19. The rearrangement joined TRBV6-5 to TRBJ2-7; TRBD2 is perhaps the D gene, given 5 matching bases. The sequenced DNA is TGTGCCAGCAGCTTCAGCGGTACCCCCTACGAGCAGTACTTC. Translated, it gives CASSFSGTPYEQYF.